The T cell receptor (beta chain) under discussion was sequenced for a study of Tregs in tolerant kidney transplant recipients. Sequencing used immunoSEQ multiplex PCR; TCRdb keeps in-frame clones, though not all of them. In all, the sample yields 48,000 or so clones. Concerning this clone: The read gets to within 3 residues of the CDR3 end, and the germline J gene fills in the rest.

The CDR3 length is 14 residues. V was clipped by 0 bases and J by 5 bases; unmatched bases: 0. Per the germline V gene, CDR1 is SGHDT and CDR2 is YYEEEE. The sequences come from CD4+ T cells from blood, collected before the transplant. The source is a human donor who received a combined kidney and bone marrow transplant. The chain carries TRBV5-6 and TRBJ1-5; TRBD1 agrees at 9 bases. CDR3 sequence: CASSLGQGDQPQHF. The sequenced CDR3 bases are TGTGCCAGCAGCTTGGGACAGGGGGATCAGCCC.